This TCR beta chain was identified during a study of spatial heterogeneity in lung cancer. Regarding the study as a whole: One measure, the expanded intratumoral alpha and beta TCR count, tracked tumor mutation counts. As ubiquitous and regional nonsynonymous mutations varied, counts of ubiquitous and regional expanded TCRs tracked them, respectively.

By its share, this clonotype is medium-sized. The antigen is not known. Time point denoted: sample taken at primary tumor resection. Patients with untreated early-stage non-small cell lung cancer, numbering 72, were the donors. From tumor, nontumor lung or frozen PBMC, whole RNA was taken unsorted for sequencing. In germline, CDR1 is MDHEN, CDR2 SYDVKM. CDR3 length: 14 residues. The V gene lost 7 bases and the J gene lost 2 bases, with 13 bases spanning the gap. Every cDNA TCR molecule received its own unique molecular identifier. MiXCR was run by TCRdb on the 5' RACE reads, yielding one entry per CDR3 protein. The sample holds about 8,100 distinct CDR3 sequences, approximately 12% seen once.

The clonotype comes from a male donor with early-stage non-small cell lung cancer. Material: lung tumor tissue, obtained at surgery. This sequence joins TRBV28 and TRBJ2-3; D is possibly TRBD2 (5 bases). CDR3 residues: CASKGGLYTDTQYF. In DNA form, the CDR3 reads TGTGCCAGCAAAGGCGGGCTATACACAGATACGCAGTATTTT.